This T cell receptor (beta chain) was retrieved from a study of shared T cell receptors in the human thymus. Clones were sequenced by immunoSEQ multiplex PCR, and TCRdb holds only the in-frame ones, with some missing. Among about 610,000 clones listed, roughly 90% were seen once. V gave up 3 bases and J gave up 6 bases; unmatched junction bases: 3. Germline-derived CDR1 and CDR2 are LNHDA and SQIVND (reference sequence). This CDR3 spans 15 amino acids. The same sample was also studied in work on human thymus T cells.

The V call is TRBV19, the J call TRBJ2-2; 11 positions match TRBD1. The clonotype originates from a boy younger than two with a congenital heart defect. The sample taken for sequencing was thymocytes. DNA for the CDR3: TGTGCCAGTAGTATCGGACAGGGGGCGGCCGGGGAGCTGTTTTTT. Encoded protein: CASSIGQGAAGELFF.